These 11 T cell receptor beta chains were sequenced from one sample in a study of cytomegalovirus exposure and HLA in healthy donors. 60 Vbeta and 13 Jbeta primers were used in PCR. The table came from immunoSEQ multiplex PCR; TCRdb's copy has only in-frame clones and leaves some out. The sample consists of 90,000 to 120,000 clones, around 72% of them appearing once. Material: PBMCs. The source is a woman aged 40 to 50 in good health and CMV-seropositive.

The chain is built from TRBV7-9 and TRBJ2-6, with D uncertain. From germline, CDR1 is SEHNR and CDR2 FQNEAQ (reference sequence). Trimming took 5 bases from V and 4 from J, leaving 15 bases between them. This CDR3 is built from 16 residues. CDR3 nucleotides: TGTGCCAGCAGCAACCCGGAGAGGCGCGGGGCCAACGTCCTGACTTTC. The encoded protein is CASSNPERRGANVLTF.

The chain carries TRBV10-1 and TRBJ2-3; the match to TRBD2 covers 13 bases. The CDR3 sequence is 16 residues long. V gave up 6 bases and J gave up 2 bases; unmatched junction bases: 5. The germline V gene has CDR1 WNHNN and CDR2 SYGVQD (reference sequence). The CDR3 reads CASSSGLAGLTDTQYF. In DNA, the CDR3 is TGCGCCAGCAGCTCGGGACTAGCGGGACTCACAGATACGCAGTATTTT.

The chain recombines TRBV29-1 with TRBJ1-1; unclear D gene. This CDR3 spans 12 amino acids. In germline, CDR1 is SQVTM, CDR2 ANQGSEA. V was trimmed by 4 bases and J by 3 bases, leaving 9 bases between them. The CDR3 DNA reads as TGCAGCGTTGCATCCGGGGACACTGAAGCTTTCTTT. This translates into CSVASGDTEAFF.

A single count supports this clone. The same CDR3 also results from other DNA sequences found in this sample. The chain's CDR3 is CASSSSGGEETQYF. The CDR3 DNA sequence: TGCGCCAGCAGCTCTAGCGGGGGGGAAGAGACCCAGTACTTC. The rearrangement joins TRBV5-1 to TRBJ2-5, with TRBD2 matching 12 bases. Germline V CDR1 and CDR2: SGHRS, YFSETQ. The CDR3 covers 14 residues. Trimming removed 3 bases from V and 3 bases from J; junction bases left unmatched: 0.

The chain combines TRBV6-1 with TRBJ2-5; tentatively, D is TRBD2 (6 bases). V was trimmed by 5 bases and J by 5 bases, leaving 15 bases between them. The CDR3 totals 14 residues. The germline gives CDR1 MNHNS, CDR2 SASEGT. CDR3 region: CASSTMGGGETQYF. In nucleotides, the CDR3 is TGTGCCAGCAGTACGATGGGGGGAGGCGAGACCCAGTACTTC.

This sequence joins TRBV30 and TRBJ2-2; TRBD1 aligns across 9 bases. V trimming: 7 bases; J trimming: 6 bases; junction bases outside the gene matches: 18. The CDR3 runs to 17 residues. Germline-derived CDR1 and CDR2 are GTSNPN and SVGIG (reference sequence). CDR3 residues: CASNPPGQGDGAGELFF. CDR3 DNA: TGTGCCTCGAATCCGCCGGGACAGGGAGATGGGGCCGGGGAGCTGTTTTTT.

This clone has more than one count but fewer than ten. This chain links TRBV4-3 with TRBJ2-5; 15 nucleotides agree with TRBD2. CDR3 length: 18 residues. V shed 1 base and J 5 bases; nucleotides not matched to a gene: 8. Germline values: CDR1 LGHNA, CDR2 YSLEER. CDR3 region: CASSQARTSGGAGETQYF. Written as DNA, the CDR3 is TGCGCCAGCAGCCAAGCTCGGACTAGCGGGGGGGCCGGGGAGACCCAGTACTTC.

The chain joins TRBV7-2 to TRBJ2-7; maybe TRBD2 (5 bases). Per the germline V gene, CDR1 is SGHTA and CDR2 is FQGNSA. Between the trimmed V and J ends, which lost 1 base and 8 bases, there was a span of 18 bases. This CDR3 spans 15 amino acids. Here the CDR3 DNA reads TGTGCCAGCAGCTTAGAAGAGGACTGGTCTGGGCAGCAGTACTTC. Translation gives CASSLEEDWSGQQYF.

This clone has only a few counts. The V call is TRBV11-2, the J call TRBJ2-1; a possible D gene is TRBD1 (6 bases). This CDR3 comprises 17 residues. V lost 5 bases, J lost 1 base, and 18 bases lay in between. The V gene's germline CDR1 is SGHAT and CDR2 FQNNGV. CDR3 loop: CASSGSRMQGSYNEQFF. The CDR3 nucleotides read TGTGCCAGCAGCGGTTCCCGGATGCAGGGGTCCTACAATGAGCAGTTCTTC.

The gene calls are TRBV7-8 and TRBJ1-5; 9 bases are a match to TRBD1. The germline CDR1 and CDR2 sequences are SGHVS and FQNEAQ. CDR3 length: 20 residues. V lost 5 bases and J lost 1; bases outside the gene matches: 18. CDR3 coding DNA: TGTGCCAGCAGCCACCCGGGACAGGGTGAGGGTCGAAGGAGCAATCAGCCCCAGCATTTT. This gives the protein CASSHPGQGEGRRSNQPQHF.

This clone was observed a few times. The chain is built from TRBV29-1 and TRBJ1-2; 7 positions match TRBD1. This CDR3 has 13 residues. Germline V gene lookup returns CDR1 SQVTM and CDR2 ANQGSEA. J lost 4 bases, V lost 4 bases, and 6 bases had no gene match. In nucleotides, the CDR3 is TGCAGCGTTGGGGAAGGGGGCCGCTATGGCTACACCTTC. Translating it yields CSVGEGGRYGYTF.